Each of the 18 T cell receptor beta chains below was sequenced from the same sample in a study of blood T cell repertoires in COVID-19. Data came from immunoSEQ multiplex PCR; TCRdb stores just in-frame clones and leaves some out. The repertoire consists of about 140,000 clones, with roughly 84% occurring once and the leading ten covering about 8%. Sequencing was performed on peripheral blood. Source of these receptors: a woman between 55 and 75 years old with acute or convalescent COVID-19.

V and J are TRBV19 and TRBJ1-1, with D uncertain. The CDR3 sequence is 14 residues long. The V end was cut by 3 bases, the J end by 1 base, with 9 bases between. CDR1 is LNHDA, CDR2 SQIVND, per germline (reference sequence). The CDR3 spells CASSMPRRNTEAFF. The CDR3 region has the DNA TGTGCCAGTAGTATGCCCCGGAGGAACACTGAAGCTTTCTTT.

The chain employs TRBV11-2 and TRBJ1-1, with 11 bases matching TRBD1. This CDR3 contains 17 residues. Germline V CDR1 and CDR2: SGHAT, FQNNGV. Trimming removed 6 bases from V and 0 bases from J; junction bases left unmatched: 9. CDR3: CASRSGTGGSMNTEAFF. The DNA for the CDR3 is TGTGCCAGCAGGTCCGGGACAGGGGGATCTATGAACACTGAAGCTTTCTTT.

CDR3 loop: CSARGEETQYF. The CDR3 coding sequence is TGCAGTGCTAGAGGAGAGGAGACCCAGTACTTC. The chain employs TRBV20-1 and TRBJ2-5; D gene unclear. Germline-derived CDR1 and CDR2 are DFQATT and SNEGSKA (reference sequence). V was cut by 1 base and J by 5 bases, with 5 bases left in between. This CDR3 is 11 amino acids long.

A single count supports this clone. The CDR3 reads CAWSLSVETQYF. The CDR3 region has the DNA TGTGCCTGGAGTTTAAGCGTTGAGACCCAGTACTTC. This chain links TRBV30 with TRBJ2-5; D unresolved. Germline V gene data show CDR1 as GTSNPN and CDR2 as SVGIG (reference sequence). The ends were cut back, 2 bases at V and 5 bases at J, with 9 bases in the middle. The CDR3 has 12 amino acids.

This chain joins TRBV6-5 and TRBJ2-2; TRBD2 is a possible D gene (5 bases). CDR3 length: 14 residues. Germline CDR1 MNHEY, CDR2 SVGAGI. V was trimmed by 6 bases and J by 7 bases, leaving 15 bases between them. The CDR3 sequence is CASRVDGLDGELFF. The CDR3 coding sequence is TGTGCCAGCAGGGTGGACGGACTGGACGGGGAGCTGTTTTTT.

The rearrangement links TRBV11-3 to TRBJ2-3, with D possibly being TRBD1 (6 bases). Trimming took 7 bases from V and 4 from J, leaving 15 bases between them. The CDR3 runs 14 residues. CDR1 is SGHNT and CDR2 is YENEEA in the germline V gene. CDR3 bases: TGTGCCAGCAACTCACAGGGAGTCGCAGATACGCAGTATTTT. Its protein is CASNSQGVADTQYF. Filled out from reference TRBV11-3 and TRBJ2-3, the complete variable domain reads EAGVVQSPRYKIIEKKQPVAFWCNPISGHNTLYWYLQNLGQGPELLIRYENEEAVDDSQLPKDRFSAERLKGVDSTLKIQPAELGDSAVYLCASNSQGVADTQYFGPGTRLTVL.

The chain has TRBV9 and TRBJ2-2, with 12 bases that match TRBD2. This CDR3 is built from 17 residues. Germline V CDR1 and CDR2: SGDLS, YYNGEE. V dropped 4 bases and J dropped 2; count of bases not matched to a gene: 6. The CDR3 reads CASSSTSGGTNTGELFF. The CDR3 DNA reads TGTGCCAGCAGCTCCACTAGCGGGGGGACCAACACCGGGGAGCTGTTTTTT.

This clone came up once. The CDR3 DNA reads as TGTGCCAGCAGTTACTCGACCGTCCGCCGGGATCAGCCCCAGCATTTT. As protein: CASSYSTVRRDQPQHF. V is TRBV6-2 or TRBV6-3 and J is TRBJ1-5, with unresolved D. Trimming cost V 0 bases and J 5 bases, with 14 bases left between them. Looked up from germline, CDR1 is MNHEY and CDR2 is SVGEGT. CDR3 length: 16 amino acids.

The chain has TRBV18 and TRBJ2-3; D possibly corresponds to TRBD2 (5 bases). The CDR3 runs to 14 residues. V was cut by 6 bases and J by 4 bases, with 14 bases left in between. Germline CDR1 and CDR2: KGHSH and LQKENI. CDR3 in DNA: TGTGCCAGCTCCCGGTCCGGGGAGTCAGATACGCAGTATTTT. It encodes CASSRSGESDTQYF.

The rearrangement uses TRBV6-5 and TRBJ1-2; D might be TRBD1 (5 bases). Germline V gene sequence: CDR1 MNHEY, CDR2 SVGAGI. V lost 5 bases to trimming and J lost 6 bases, with 10 bases between them. There are 12 residues in the CDR3. The chain's CDR3 is CASSREGNGYTF. The DNA for the CDR3 is TGTGCCAGCAGTCGGGAGGGGAATGGCTACACCTTC.

This chain connects TRBV27 to TRBJ1-3; D not certain. V was trimmed by 6 bases and J by 3 bases, leaving 15 bases between them. Germline assignment: CDR1 MNHEY and CDR2 SMNVEV (reference sequence). CDR3 size: 15 residues. CDR3 in amino acids: CASSLRAGLGNTIYF. The CDR3 coding sequence is TGTGCCAGCAGCCTAAGGGCGGGTCTTGGAAACACCATATATTTT.

The CDR3: CASGLLNQRAAVSGANVLTF. CDR3 nucleotides: TGTGCTAGTGGTTTACTGAACCAGCGAGCCGCTGTATCTGGGGCCAACGTCCTGACTTTC. The chain links TRBV12-5 to TRBJ2-6; D call uncertain. Germline-derived CDR1 and CDR2 are LGHNT and FRNRAP. V was clipped by 3 bases and J by 1 base, with 22 bases between them. The CDR3 extends over 20 amino acids.

The V and J genes are TRBV20-1 and TRBJ2-1; 7 positions match TRBD2. The V segment lost 3 bases and the J segment 4 bases; nucleotides outside the gene matches: 9. The CDR3 sequence is 15 residues long. Per germline, CDR1 DFQATT and CDR2 SNEGSKA (reference sequence). The CDR3 sequence is CSASLQRGRYNEQFF. In nucleotides, the CDR3 is TGCAGTGCTAGTCTCCAGCGGGGACGTTACAATGAGCAGTTCTTC.

The CDR3 loop is CASSESRDRDELFF. The DNA of the CDR3 is TGCGCCAGCAGTGAGTCCCGGGACAGGGATGAGCTGTTTTTT. The chain has TRBV10-1 and TRBJ2-2; 9 bases line up with TRBD1. Germline CDR1 WNHNN, CDR2 SYGVQD (reference sequence). Unmatched junction bases numbered 4, after V lost 0 bases and J lost 11 bases. This CDR3 contains 14 residues.

The chain employs TRBV2 and TRBJ1-2; 8 bases align to TRBD1. Germline CDR1 is SNHLY and CDR2 is FYNNEI. This CDR3 is 15 amino acids long. Trimming removed 1 base from V and 2 bases from J; junction bases left unmatched: 3. In DNA form, the CDR3 reads TGTGCCAGCAGTGAAGGCCGGACAGGGAACTATGGCTACACCTTC. Protein: CASSEGRTGNYGYTF.

This rearrangement joins TRBV15 to TRBJ2-7, with D tentatively TRBD1 (6 bases). Germline V lookup: CDR1 LNHNV, CDR2 YYDKDF (reference sequence). This CDR3 has 14 amino acids. Trimming took off 9 bases at V and 0 bases at J, with 15 bases between the two ends. The CDR3 DNA is TGTGCCACGCAGCAGGGGTCCTTCTCCTACGAGCAGTACTTC. It specifies CATQQGSFSYEQYF.

The V and J genes are TRBV19 and TRBJ2-3; TRBD1 matches at 8 bases. The CDR3 contains 18 residues. Trimming at V came to 4 bases and at J to 0 bases, leaving 12 bases not matched to a gene. Germline V gives CDR1 LNHDA, CDR2 SQIVND (reference sequence). For the CDR3, the DNA is TGTGCCAGTAGTAAGGGGACAGGCCAACCTTTTAGCACAGATACGCAGTATTTT. This encodes CASSKGTGQPFSTDTQYF.

CDR3 sequence reads: CASRARGAATNEKLFF. CDR3 DNA: TGTGCCAGCAGGGCTCGTGGGGCGGCTACTAATGAAAAACTGTTTTTT. This chain joins TRBV7-2 and TRBJ1-4; TRBD1 might be the D (5 bases). Germline lookup yields CDR1 SGHTA and CDR2 FQGNSA. The length of the CDR3 is 16 residues. Trimming left V 6 bases short and J 2 bases short, with 16 bases between.